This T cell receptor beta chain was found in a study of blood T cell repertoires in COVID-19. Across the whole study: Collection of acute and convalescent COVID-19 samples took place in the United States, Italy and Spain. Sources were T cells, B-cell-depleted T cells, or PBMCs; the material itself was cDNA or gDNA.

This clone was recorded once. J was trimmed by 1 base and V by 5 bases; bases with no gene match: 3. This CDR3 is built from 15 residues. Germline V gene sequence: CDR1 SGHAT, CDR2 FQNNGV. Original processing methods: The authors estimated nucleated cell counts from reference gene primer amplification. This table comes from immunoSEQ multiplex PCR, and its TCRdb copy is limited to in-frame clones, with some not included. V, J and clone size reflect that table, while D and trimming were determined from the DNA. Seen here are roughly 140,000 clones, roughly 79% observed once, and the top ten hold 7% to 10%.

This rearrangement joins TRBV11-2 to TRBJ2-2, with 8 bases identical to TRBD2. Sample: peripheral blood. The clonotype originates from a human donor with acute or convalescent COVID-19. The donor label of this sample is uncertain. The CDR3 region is CASSHGRVNTGELFF. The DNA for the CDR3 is TGTGCCAGCAGCCACGGGAGGGTGAACACCGGGGAGCTGTTTTTT.